The clone carrying this T cell receptor (beta chain) has only one observation. Antigen: not known. The sample originates from a study of T cell responses to AZD1222 COVID-19 vaccine. General study points: CD4 TCRs linked to vaccination spanned spike, dominating at 160-218 and 743-854. Donors skewed white British and female; clonal diversity was possibly underestimated. Seropositivity was recorded at baseline in only 6 or 7 AZD1222 recipients. Sampling captured repertoires only after the peak T cell response.

Germline CDR1 and CDR2: LGHDT and YNNKEL (reference sequence). Trimming shortened V by 4 bases and J by 0 bases, and 10 bases separated the two germline ends. This CDR3 is built from 15 residues. Sequencing was performed with immunoSEQ multiplex PCR; in TCRdb, only in-frame clones are kept and a portion is missing. The sample includes 150,000 to 200,000 clones, about 92% of them seen just once. The specimen was peripheral blood, collected on day 0 of AZD1222 vaccination. This TCR was recovered from an adult in good health. The chain employs TRBV3-1 (or the pseudogene TRBV3-2) and TRBJ2-1; D is unresolved. CDR3 residues: CASSRTPSSYNEQFF. DNA of the CDR3: TGTGCCAGCAGCCGGACGCCTAGCTCCTACAATGAGCAGTTCTTC.